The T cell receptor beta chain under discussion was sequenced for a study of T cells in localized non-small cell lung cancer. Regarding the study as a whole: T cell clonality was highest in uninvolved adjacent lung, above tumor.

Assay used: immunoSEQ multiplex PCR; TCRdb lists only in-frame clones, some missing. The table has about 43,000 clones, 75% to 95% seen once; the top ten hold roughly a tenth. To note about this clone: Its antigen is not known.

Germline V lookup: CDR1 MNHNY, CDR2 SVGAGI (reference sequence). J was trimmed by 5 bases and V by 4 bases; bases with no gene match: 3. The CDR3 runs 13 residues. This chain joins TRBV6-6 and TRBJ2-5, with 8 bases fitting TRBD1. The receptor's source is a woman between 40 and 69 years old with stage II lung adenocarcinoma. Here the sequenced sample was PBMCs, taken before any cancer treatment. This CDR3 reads CASSSRGLETQYF. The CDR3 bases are TGTGCCAGCAGTTCCAGGGGGCTTGAGACCCAGTACTTC.